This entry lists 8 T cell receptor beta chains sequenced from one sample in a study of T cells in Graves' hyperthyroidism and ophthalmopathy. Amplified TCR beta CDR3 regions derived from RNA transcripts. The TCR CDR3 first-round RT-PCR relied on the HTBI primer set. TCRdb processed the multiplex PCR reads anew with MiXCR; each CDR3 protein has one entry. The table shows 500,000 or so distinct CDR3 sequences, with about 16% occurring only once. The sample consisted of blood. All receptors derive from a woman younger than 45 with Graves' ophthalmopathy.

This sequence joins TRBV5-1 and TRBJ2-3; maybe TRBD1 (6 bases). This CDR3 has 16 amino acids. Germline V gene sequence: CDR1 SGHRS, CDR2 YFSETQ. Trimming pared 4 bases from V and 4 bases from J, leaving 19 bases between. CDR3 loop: CASSRGTGLSADTQYF. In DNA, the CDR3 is TGCGCCAGCAGCCGGGGAACAGGGTTATCGGCAGATACGCAGTATTTT. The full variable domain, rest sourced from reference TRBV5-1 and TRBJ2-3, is KAGVTQTPRYLIKTRGQQVTLSCSPISGHRSVSWYQQTPGQGLQFLFEYFSETQRNKGNFPGRFSGRQFSNSRSEMNVSTLELGDSALYLCASSRGTGLSADTQYFGPGTRLTVL.

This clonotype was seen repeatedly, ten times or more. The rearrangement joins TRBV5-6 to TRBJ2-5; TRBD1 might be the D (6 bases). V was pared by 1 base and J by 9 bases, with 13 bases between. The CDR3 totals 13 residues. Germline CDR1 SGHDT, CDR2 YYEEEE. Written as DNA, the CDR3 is TGTGCCAGCAGCTTGCTGAGACAGGACTCCCAGTACTTC. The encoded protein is CASSLLRQDSQYF.

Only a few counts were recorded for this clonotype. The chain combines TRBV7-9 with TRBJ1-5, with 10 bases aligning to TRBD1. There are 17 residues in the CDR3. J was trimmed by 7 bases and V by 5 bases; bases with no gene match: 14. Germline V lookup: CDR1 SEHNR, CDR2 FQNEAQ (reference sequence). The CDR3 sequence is CASSRYLGQGLKQPQHF. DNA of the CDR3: TGTGCCAGCAGCAGATACCTGGGACAGGGGTTGAAGCAGCCCCAGCATTTT.

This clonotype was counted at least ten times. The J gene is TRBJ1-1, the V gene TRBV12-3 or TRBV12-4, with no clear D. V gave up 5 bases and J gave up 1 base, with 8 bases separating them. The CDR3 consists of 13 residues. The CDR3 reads CASSGTQNTEAFF. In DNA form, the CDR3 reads TGTGCCAGCAGTGGTACCCAGAACACTGAAGCTTTCTTT.

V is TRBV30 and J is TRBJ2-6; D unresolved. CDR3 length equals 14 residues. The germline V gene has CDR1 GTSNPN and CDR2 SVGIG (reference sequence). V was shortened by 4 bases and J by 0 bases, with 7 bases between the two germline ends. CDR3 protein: CAWTLGSGANVLTF. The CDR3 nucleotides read TGTGCCTGGACGCTGGGCTCTGGGGCCAACGTCCTGACTTTC. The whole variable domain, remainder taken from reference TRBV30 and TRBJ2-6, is SQTIHQWPATLVQPVGSPLSLECTVEGTSNPNLYWYRQAAGRGLQLLFYSVGIGQISSEVPQNLSASRPQDRQFILSSKKLLLSDSGFYLCAWTLGSGANVLTFGAGSRLTVL.

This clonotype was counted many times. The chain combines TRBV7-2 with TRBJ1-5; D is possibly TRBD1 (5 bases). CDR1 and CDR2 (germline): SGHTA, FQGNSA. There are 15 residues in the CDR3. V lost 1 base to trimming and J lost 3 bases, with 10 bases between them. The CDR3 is CASSLVQDSNQPQHF. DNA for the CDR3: TGTGCCAGCAGCTTAGTACAGGACTCCAATCAGCCCCAGCATTTT.

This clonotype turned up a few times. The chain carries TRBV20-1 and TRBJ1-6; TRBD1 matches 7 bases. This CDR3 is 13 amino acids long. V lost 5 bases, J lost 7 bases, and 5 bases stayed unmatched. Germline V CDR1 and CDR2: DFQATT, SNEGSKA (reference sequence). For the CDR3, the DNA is TGCAGTGCTCCGGACAGGCTCAATTCACCCCTCCACTTT. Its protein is CSAPDRLNSPLHF.

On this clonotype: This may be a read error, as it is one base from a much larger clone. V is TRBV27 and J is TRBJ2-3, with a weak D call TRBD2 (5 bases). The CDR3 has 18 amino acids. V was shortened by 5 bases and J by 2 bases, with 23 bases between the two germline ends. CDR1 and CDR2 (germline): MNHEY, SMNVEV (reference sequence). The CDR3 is CASSDLAPAVHFTDTQYF. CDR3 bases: TGTGCCAGCAGTGACCTTGCCCCAGCGGTCCATTTCACAGATACGCAGTATTTT.